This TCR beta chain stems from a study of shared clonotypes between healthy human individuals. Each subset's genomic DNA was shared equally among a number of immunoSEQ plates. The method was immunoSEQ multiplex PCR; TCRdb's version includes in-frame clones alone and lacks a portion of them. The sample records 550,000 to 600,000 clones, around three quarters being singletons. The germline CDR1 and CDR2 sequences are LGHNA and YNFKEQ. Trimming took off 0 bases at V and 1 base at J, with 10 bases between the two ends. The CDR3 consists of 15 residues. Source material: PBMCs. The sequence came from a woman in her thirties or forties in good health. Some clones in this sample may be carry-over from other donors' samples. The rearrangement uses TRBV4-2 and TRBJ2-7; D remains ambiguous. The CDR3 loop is CASSQDLSRSYEQYF. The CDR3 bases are TGTGCCAGCAGCCAAGATCTAAGCCGATCCTACGAGCAGTACTTC.